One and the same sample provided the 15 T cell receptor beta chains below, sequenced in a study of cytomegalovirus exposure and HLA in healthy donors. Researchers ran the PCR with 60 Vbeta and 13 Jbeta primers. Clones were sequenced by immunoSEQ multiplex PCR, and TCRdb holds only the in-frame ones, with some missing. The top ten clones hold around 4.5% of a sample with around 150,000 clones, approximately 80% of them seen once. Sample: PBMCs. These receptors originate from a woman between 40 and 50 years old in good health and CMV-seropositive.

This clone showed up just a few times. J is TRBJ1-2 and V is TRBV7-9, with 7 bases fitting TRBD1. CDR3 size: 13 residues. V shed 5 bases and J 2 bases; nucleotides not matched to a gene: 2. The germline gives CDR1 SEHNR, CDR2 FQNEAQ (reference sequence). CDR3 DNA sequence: TGTGCCAGCAGCCGGGGACAGAACTATGGCTACACCTTC. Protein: CASSRGQNYGYTF.

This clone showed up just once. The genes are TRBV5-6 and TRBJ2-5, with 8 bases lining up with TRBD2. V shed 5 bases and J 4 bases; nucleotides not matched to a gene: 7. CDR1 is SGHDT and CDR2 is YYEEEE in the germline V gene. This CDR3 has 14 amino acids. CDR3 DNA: TGTGCCAGCAGTACAGCCGGGGGGGCAGAGACCCAGTACTTC. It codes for CASSTAGGAETQYF. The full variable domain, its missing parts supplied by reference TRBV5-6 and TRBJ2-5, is DAGVTQSPTHLIKTRGQQVTLRCSPKSGHDTVSWYQQALGQGPQFIFQYYEEEERQRGNFPDRFSGHQFPNYSSELNVNALLLGDSALYLCASSTAGGAETQYFGPGTRLLVL.

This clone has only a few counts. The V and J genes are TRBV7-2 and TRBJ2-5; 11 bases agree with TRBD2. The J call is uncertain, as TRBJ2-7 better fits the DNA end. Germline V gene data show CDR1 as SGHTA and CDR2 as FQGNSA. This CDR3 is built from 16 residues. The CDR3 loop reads CASSPRLAGTSYEQYF. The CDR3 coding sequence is TGTGCCAGCAGCCCCCGACTAGCGGGGACCTCCTACGAGCAGTACTTC.

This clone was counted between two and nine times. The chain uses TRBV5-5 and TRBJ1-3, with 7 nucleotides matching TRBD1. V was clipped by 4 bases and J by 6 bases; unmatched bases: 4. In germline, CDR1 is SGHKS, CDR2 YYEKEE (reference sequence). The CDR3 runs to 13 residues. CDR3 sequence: CASSVDRVNTIYF. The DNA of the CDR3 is TGTGCCAGCAGCGTTGACAGGGTAAACACCATATATTTT.

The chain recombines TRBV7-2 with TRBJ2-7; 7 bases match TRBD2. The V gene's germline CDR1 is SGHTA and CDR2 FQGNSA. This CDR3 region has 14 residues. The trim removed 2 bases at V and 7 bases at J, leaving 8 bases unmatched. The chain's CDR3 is CASSLMSGASEQYF. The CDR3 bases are TGTGCCAGCAGCTTAATGAGCGGGGCTTCGGAGCAGTACTTC.

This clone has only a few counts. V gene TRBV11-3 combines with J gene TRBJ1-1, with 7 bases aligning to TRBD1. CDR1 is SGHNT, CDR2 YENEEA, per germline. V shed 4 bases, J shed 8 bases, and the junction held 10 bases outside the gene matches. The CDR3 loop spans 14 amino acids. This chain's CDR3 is CASSSGQASPEAFF. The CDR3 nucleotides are TGTGCCAGCAGCTCTGGACAGGCTTCCCCAGAAGCTTTCTTT.

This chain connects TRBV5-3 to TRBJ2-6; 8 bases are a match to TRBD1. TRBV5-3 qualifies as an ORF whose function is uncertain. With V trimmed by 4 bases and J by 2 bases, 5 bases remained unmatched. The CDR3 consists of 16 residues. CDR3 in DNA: TGTGCCAGAAGCCGACAGGGGAAAGCTGGGGCCAACGTCCTGACTTTC. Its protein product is CARSRQGKAGANVLTF.

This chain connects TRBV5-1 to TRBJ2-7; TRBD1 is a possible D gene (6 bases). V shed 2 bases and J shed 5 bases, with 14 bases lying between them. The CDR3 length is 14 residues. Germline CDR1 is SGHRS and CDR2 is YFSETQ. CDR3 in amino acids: CASSLGHRADEQYF. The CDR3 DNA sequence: TGCGCCAGCAGCTTAGGTCACAGGGCGGACGAGCAGTACTTC.

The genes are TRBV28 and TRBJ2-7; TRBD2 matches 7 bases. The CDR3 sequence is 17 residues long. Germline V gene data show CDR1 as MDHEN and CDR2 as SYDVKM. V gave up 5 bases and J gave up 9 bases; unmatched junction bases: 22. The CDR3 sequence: CASSPPRTLGGRLGQYF. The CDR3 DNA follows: TGTGCCAGCAGTCCCCCCCGGACCCTTGGCGGGAGATTGGGGCAGTACTTC.

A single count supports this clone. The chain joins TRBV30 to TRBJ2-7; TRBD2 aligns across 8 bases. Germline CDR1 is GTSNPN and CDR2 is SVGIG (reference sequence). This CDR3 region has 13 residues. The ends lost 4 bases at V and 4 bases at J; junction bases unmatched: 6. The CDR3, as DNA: TGTGCCTGGAAATTGGCGGGGGGTTACGAGCAGTACTTC. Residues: CAWKLAGGYEQYF.

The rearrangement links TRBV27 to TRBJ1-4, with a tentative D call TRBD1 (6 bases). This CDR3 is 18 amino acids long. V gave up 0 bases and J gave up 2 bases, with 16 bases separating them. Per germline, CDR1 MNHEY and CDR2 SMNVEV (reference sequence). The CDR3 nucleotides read TGTGCCAGCAGTTTATCCCCTGTGTTGACAGGCACTAATGAAAAACTGTTTTTT. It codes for CASSLSPVLTGTNEKLFF.

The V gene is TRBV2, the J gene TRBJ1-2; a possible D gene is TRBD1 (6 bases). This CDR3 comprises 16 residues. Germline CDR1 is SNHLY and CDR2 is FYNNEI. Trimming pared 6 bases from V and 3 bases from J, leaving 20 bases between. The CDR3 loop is CASSAPRQKGDYGYTF. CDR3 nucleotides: TGTGCCAGCAGCGCCCCAAGACAAAAGGGGGACTATGGCTACACCTTC.

CDR3 sequence: CASSPGQGQFF. In DNA, the CDR3 is TGTGCCAGCAGCCCTGGACAGGGGCAGTTCTTC. The chain combines TRBV7-9 with TRBJ2-1; 8 positions match TRBD1. The CDR3 contains 11 residues. The V gene's germline CDR1 is SEHNR and CDR2 FQNEAQ (reference sequence). The V and J ends lost 5 bases and 12 bases, in that order; junction bases with no gene match: 3.

The DNA of the CDR3 is TGTGCCAGCAGTCACAGGGACAACAATGAGCAGTTCTTC. Amino acids: CASSHRDNNEQFF. The V and J genes are TRBV6-5 and TRBJ2-1; weak D call: TRBD1 (6 bases). The CDR3 is 13 amino acids. The V gene's germline CDR1 is MNHEY and CDR2 SVGAGI. V lost 5 bases and J 5 bases, leaving 10 bases between the germline ends.

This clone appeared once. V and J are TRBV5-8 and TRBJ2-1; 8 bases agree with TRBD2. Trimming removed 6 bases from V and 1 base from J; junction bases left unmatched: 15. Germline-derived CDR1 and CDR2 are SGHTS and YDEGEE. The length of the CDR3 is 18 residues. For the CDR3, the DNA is TGTGCCAGCACCTCGTGGGGGCTAGCGGGTTCTTCCTACAATGAGCAGTTCTTC. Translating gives CASTSWGLAGSSYNEQFF.